This paragraph reports one TCR beta chain. The data are from a study of T cell changes during pregnancy in multiple sclerosis. Profiled with immunoSEQ multiplex PCR; TCRdb holds only in-frame clones, not every one. The table includes roughly 56,000 clones, roughly 88% detected once. The V and J ends lost 0 bases and 5 bases respectively, with 12 bases between them. This CDR3 region has 14 residues. CDR1 and CDR2 (germline): SGHRS, YFSETQ. This material consisted of peripheral blood, taken in the first trimester of pregnancy. J is TRBJ2-7 and V is TRBV5-1; D remains unclear. The TCR originated in a female donor with multiple sclerosis, enrolled in a pregnancy study. This CDR3 reads CASSLAPTGNEQYF. The CDR3 DNA reads TGCGCCAGCAGCTTGGCCCCGACTGGCAACGAGCAGTACTTC.